This section outlines one T cell receptor beta chain sequence together with its context. Its antigen is undetermined. Here immunoSEQ multiplex PCR was the method, and the copy in TCRdb shows in-frame clones only, minus some. The sample shows about 30,000 clones, 75% to 80% of them seen only once. The germline V gene encodes CDR1 SGHTA and CDR2 FQGNSA. The CDR3 covers 14 residues. V was shortened by 5 bases and J by 7 bases, with 18 bases between the two germline ends. Naive CD45RA+ and memory CD45RO+ CD4+ or CD8+ T cells were FACS-sorted. The sample belongs to a study of regulatory dendritic cells for organ transplantation. Findings and caveats of the study: Memory CD8+ clonal expansion seemed more limited with regulatory than mature dendritic cells. Memory T cells were less diverse than naive, with memory CD8+ most oligoclonal. Between individuals, the alloreactive memory CD8+ T cell pool differed considerably.

The sequenced sample was memory CD4+ T cells from blood. Indicated subset: CD45RO+ memory T cells. The source is a human donor in good health. The gene calls are TRBV7-2 and TRBJ2-7; no firm D call. CDR3 sequence reads: CASSPRPGSYEQYF. CDR3 in DNA: TGTGCCAGCAGCCCCCGCCCGGGCTCTTATGAGCAGTACTTC.